This is a list of T cell receptor beta chains from one sample in a study of cytomegalovirus exposure and HLA in healthy donors. The repertoire was sequenced with immunoSEQ multiplex PCR; TCRdb's copy has only in-frame clones and lacks some. The sample contains about 140,000 clones, 88% of which appear only once. Source material: PBMCs. The receptors here all came from a woman in her late teens or twenties in good health and CMV-seropositive. Both conserved end residues are part of each CDR3. A D gene is named only where the DNA matches it firmly. The listing skips clone size in some rows; elsewhere it reads once, few, many or a size class.

j_gene | abundance | v_gene | d_gene | CDR3nt | CDR3aa
TRBJ1-4 | . | TRBV5-1 | TRBD1 | TGCGCCAGCAGCCCCGGACAGGGTGGTAATGAAAAACTGTTTTTT | CASSPGQGGNEKLFF
TRBJ2-3 | . | TRBV18 | TRBD2 | TGTGCCAGCTCACCGCTAGCGGGAGATACGCAGTATTTT | CASSPLAGDTQYF
TRBJ2-3 | . | TRBV7-2 | TRBD2 | TGTGCCAGCAGCTTAGGTTGGCGGGGGGGCACAGATACGCAGTATTTT | CASSLGWRGGTDTQYF
TRBJ1-6 | . | TRBV4-1 | . | TGCGCCAGCAGCCAAGAGGGCAGAAATTCACCCCTCCACTTT | CASSQEGRNSPLHF
TRBJ1-2 | . | TRBV18 | . | TGTGCCAGCTCACCTGACACTAACTATGGCTACACCTTC | CASSPDTNYGYTF
TRBJ2-7 | . | TRBV5-6 | TRBD1 | TGTGCCAGCAGCCACAGGGGTTACGAGCAGTACTTC | CASSHRGYEQYF
TRBJ1-2 | . | TRBV18 | . | TGTGCCAGCTCACCACCGCGGGACAACTATGGCTACACCTTC | CASSPPRDNYGYTF
TRBJ1-2 | . | TRBV18 | . | TGTGCCAGCTCACCTGTTTCGGACGGGAGCTATGGCTACACCTTC | CASSPVSDGSYGYTF
TRBJ2-5 | once | TRBV7-6 | TRBD1 | TGTGCCAGCAGCCTTCCTATCACCGGGACAGTGGAACCCGAATTGGCGGCGGAGACCCAGTACTTC | CASSLPITGTVEPELAAETQYF
TRBJ1-1 | few | TRBV6-5 | TRBD1 | TGTGCCAGCAGTTGGGACAGGGACACTGAAGCTTTCTTT | CASSWDRDTEAFF
TRBJ1-3 | . | TRBV5-6 | . | TGTGCCAGCAGCGGCCGGACTGTCGCTGGAAACACCATATATTTT | CASSGRTVAGNTIYF
TRBJ2-1 | . | TRBV28 | TRBD1 | TGTGCCAGCACTACCCTCAGGGGGATGAACAATGAGCAGTTCTTC | CASTTLRGMNNEQFF
TRBJ2-7 | . | TRBV28 | TRBD2 | TGTGCTGTAACTAGCGGGGCGTTCTACGAGCAGTACTTC | CAVTSGAFYEQYF
TRBJ1-5 | . | TRBV9 | TRBD1 | TGTGCCAGCAGCGTAGGGGGGACAGGCAATCAGCCCCAGCATTTT | CASSVGGTGNQPQHF
TRBJ2-1 | . | TRBV28 | . | TGTGCCAGCGGGACTCTTAATGAGCAGTTCTTC | CASGTLNEQFF
TRBJ2-1 | . | TRBV9 | TRBD2 | TGTGCCAGCAGCGTAGGGCTAGCGGGTTACAATGAGCAGTTCTTC | CASSVGLAGYNEQFF